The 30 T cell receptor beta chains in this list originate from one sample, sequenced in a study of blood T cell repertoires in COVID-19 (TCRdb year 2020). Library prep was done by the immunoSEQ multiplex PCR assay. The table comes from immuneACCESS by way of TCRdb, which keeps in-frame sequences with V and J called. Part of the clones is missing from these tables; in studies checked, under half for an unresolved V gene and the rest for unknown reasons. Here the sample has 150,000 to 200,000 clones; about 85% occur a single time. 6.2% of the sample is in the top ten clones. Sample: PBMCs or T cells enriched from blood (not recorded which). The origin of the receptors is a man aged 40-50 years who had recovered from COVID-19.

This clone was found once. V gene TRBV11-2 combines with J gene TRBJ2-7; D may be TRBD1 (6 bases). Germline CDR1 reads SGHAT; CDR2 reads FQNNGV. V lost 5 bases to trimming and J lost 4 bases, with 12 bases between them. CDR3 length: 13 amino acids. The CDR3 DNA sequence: TGTGCCAGCAGCCCGCTACAGGGATACGAGCAGTACTTC. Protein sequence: CASSPLQGYEQYF. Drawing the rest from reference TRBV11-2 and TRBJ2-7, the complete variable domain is EAGVAQSPRYKIIEKRQSVAFWCNPISGHATLYWYQQILGQGPKLLIQFQNNGVVDDSQLPKDRFSAERLKGVDSTLKIQPAKLEDSAVYLCASSPLQGYEQYFGPGTRLTVT.

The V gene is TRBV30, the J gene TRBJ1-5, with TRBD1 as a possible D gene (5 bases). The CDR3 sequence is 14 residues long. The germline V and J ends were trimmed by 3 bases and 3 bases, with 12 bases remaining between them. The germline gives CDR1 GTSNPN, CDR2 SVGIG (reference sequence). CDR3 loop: CAWSRGRDNQPQHF. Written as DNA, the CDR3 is TGTGCCTGGAGCAGAGGCAGGGACAATCAGCCCCAGCATTTT.

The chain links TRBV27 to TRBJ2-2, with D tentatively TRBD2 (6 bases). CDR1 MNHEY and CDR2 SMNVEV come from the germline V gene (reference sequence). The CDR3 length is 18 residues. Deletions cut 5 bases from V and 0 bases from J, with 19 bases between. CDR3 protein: CASSTLRDVGTNTGELFF. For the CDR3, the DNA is TGTGCCAGCAGTACCTTGCGGGACGTAGGAACGAACACCGGGGAGCTGTTTTTT.

The CDR3 is CASSLLMPRLQDTEAFF. The DNA of the CDR3 is TGTGCCAGCAGTTTATTGATGCCTCGTCTCCAGGACACTGAAGCTTTCTTT. The chain joins TRBV28 to TRBJ1-1, with D unresolved. V was trimmed by 1 base and J by 3 bases, leaving 18 bases between them. Germline CDR1 is MDHEN and CDR2 is SYDVKM. CDR3 size: 17 residues.

The CDR3 DNA reads as TGCGCCAGCAGCTTGGGACAGTCTAACTATGGCTACACCTTC. Its protein is CASSLGQSNYGYTF. This chain uses TRBV5-1 with TRBJ1-2; D is possibly TRBD1 (5 bases). Trimming cost V 0 bases and J 0 bases, with 6 bases left between them. CDR3 length equals 14 residues. Germline V gene lookup returns CDR1 SGHRS and CDR2 YFSETQ.

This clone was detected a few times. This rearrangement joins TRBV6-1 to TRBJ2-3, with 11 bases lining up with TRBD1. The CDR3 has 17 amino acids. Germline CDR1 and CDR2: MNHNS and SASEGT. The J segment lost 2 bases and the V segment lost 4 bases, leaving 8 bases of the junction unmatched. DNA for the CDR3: TGTGCCAGCAGTGGCGGGCGGACAGGGGGCTTCACAGATACGCAGTATTTT. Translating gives CASSGGRTGGFTDTQYF.

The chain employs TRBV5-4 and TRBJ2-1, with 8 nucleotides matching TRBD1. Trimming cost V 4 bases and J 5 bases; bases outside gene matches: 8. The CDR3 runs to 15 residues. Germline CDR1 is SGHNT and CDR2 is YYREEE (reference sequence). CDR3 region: CASSKGDRINNEQFF. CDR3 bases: TGTGCCAGCAGCAAAGGGGACAGGATTAACAATGAGCAGTTCTTC.

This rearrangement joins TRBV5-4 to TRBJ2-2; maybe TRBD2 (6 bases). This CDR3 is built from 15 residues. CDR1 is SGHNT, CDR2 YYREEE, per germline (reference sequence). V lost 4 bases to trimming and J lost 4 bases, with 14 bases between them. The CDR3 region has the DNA TGTGCCAGCAGCCCCATGGGGACTGCCACCGGGGAGCTGTTTTTT. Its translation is CASSPMGTATGELFF.

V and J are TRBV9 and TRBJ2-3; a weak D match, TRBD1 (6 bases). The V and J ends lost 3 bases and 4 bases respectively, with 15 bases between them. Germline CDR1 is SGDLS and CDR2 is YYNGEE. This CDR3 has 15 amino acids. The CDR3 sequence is CASSGGTSRSDTQYF. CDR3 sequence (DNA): TGTGCCAGCAGCGGTGGGACATCGAGGTCAGATACGCAGTATTTT.

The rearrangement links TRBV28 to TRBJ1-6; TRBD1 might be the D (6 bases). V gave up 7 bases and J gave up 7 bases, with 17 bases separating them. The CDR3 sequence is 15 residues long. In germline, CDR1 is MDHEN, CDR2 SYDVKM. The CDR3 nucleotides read TGTGCCAGCACCGCTCAACAGGGTAACAATTCACCCCTCCACTTT. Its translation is CASTAQQGNNSPLHF.

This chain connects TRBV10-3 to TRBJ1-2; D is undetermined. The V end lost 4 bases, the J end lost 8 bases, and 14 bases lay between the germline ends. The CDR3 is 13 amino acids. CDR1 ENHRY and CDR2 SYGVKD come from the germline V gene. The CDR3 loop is CAISVGSTQGYTF. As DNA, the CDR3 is TGTGCCATCAGTGTGGGCAGCACCCAAGGCTACACCTTC.

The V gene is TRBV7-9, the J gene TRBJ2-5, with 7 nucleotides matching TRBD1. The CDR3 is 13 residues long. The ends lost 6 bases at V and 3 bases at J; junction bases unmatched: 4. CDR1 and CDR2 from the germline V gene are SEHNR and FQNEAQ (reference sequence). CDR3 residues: CASRAGTEETQYF. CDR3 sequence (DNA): TGTGCCAGCAGGGCTGGGACAGAAGAGACCCAGTACTTC.

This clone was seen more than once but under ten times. CDR3 DNA sequence: TGTGCCATCGGTAGGACTAGCGGGAGTACAGATACGCAGTATTTT. This translates into CAIGRTSGSTDTQYF. The V and J genes are TRBV10-3 and TRBJ2-3; 13 bases fit TRBD2. CDR1 is ENHRY and CDR2 is SYGVKD in the germline V gene. Trimming at V came to 8 bases and at J to 3 bases, leaving 5 bases not matched to a gene. This CDR3 has 15 amino acids.

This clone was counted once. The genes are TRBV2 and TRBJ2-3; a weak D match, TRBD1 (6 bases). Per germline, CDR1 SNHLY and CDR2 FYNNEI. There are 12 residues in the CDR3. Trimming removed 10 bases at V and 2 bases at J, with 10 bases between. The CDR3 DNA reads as TGTGCCAACAGGGCAAACACAGATACGCAGTATTTT. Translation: CANRANTDTQYF.

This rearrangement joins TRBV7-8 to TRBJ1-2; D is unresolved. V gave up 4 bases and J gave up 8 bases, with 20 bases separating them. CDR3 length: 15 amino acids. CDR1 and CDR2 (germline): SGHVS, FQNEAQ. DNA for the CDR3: TGTGCCAGCAGCTCATCTACGGGGAAGTCTGGGGGCTACACCTTC. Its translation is CASSSSTGKSGGYTF.

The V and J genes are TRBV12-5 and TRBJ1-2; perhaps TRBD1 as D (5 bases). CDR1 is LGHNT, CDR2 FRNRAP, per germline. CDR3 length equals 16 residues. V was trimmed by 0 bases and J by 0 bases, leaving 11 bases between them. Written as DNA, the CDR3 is TGTGCTAGTGGTTTGGTAATAGGGGAAGCTAACTATGGCTACACCTTC. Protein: CASGLVIGEANYGYTF. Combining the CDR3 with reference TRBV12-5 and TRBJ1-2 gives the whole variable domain DARVTQTPRHKVTEMGQEVTMRCQPILGHNTVFWYRQTMMQGLELLAYFRNRAPLDDSGMPKDRFSAEMPDATLATLKIQPSEPRDSAVYFCASGLVIGEANYGYTFGSGTRLTVV.

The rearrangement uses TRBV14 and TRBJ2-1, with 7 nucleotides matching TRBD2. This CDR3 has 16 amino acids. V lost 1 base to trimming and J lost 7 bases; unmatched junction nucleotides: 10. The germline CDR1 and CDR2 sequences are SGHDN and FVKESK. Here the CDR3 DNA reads TGTGCCAGCAGCCAAGGGGCAGGGCGGGGGAGGAATGAGCAGTTCTTC. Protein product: CASSQGAGRGRNEQFF.

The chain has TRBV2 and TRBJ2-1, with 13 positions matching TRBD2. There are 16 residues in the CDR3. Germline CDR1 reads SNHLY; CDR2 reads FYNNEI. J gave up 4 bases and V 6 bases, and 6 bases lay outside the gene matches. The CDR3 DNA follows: TGTGCCAGCAGGCTAGGGACTAGCGGGACATACAATGAGCAGTTCTTC. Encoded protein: CASRLGTSGTYNEQFF.

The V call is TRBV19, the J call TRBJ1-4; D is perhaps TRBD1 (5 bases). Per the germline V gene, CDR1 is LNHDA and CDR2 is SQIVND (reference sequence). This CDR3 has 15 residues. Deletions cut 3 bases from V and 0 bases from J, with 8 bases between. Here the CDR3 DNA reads TGTGCCAGTAGTATGGGACTGACAACTAATGAAAAACTGTTTTTT. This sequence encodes CASSMGLTTNEKLFF.

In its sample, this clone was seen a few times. The CDR3 protein is CASSSYRQAGEQFF. DNA for the CDR3: TGTGCCAGCAGCTCTTACAGACAGGCGGGTGAGCAGTTCTTC. The chain has TRBV11-3 and TRBJ2-1, with D perhaps matching TRBD1 (6 bases). Deletions cut 4 bases from V and 9 bases from J, with 16 bases between. The germline gives CDR1 SGHNT, CDR2 YENEEA. There are 14 residues in the CDR3.

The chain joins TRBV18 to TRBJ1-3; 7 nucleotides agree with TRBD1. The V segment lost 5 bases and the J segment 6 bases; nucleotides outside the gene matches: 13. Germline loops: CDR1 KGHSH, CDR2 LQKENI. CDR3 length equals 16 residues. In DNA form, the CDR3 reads TGTGCCAGCTCAACGACAGGGACGTATTTCGAAAACACCATATATTTT. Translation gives CASSTTGTYFENTIYF.

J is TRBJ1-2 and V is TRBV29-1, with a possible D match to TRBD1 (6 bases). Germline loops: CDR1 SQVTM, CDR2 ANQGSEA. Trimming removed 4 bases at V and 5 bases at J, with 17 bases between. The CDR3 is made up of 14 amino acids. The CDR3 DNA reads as TGCAGCGTTGCTCCGGACAGTATAAGTTATGGCTACACCTTC. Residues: CSVAPDSISYGYTF.

The CDR3 nucleotides are TGTGCCAGCAGTTTCCCGACAGGGAATGGCTACACCTTC. This gives the protein CASSFPTGNGYTF. The chain joins TRBV12-3 or TRBV12-4 to TRBJ1-2; TRBD1 agrees at 7 bases. This CDR3 is 13 amino acids long. Losses at the gene ends were 3 bases for V and 6 bases for J; bases not matched to a gene: 4.

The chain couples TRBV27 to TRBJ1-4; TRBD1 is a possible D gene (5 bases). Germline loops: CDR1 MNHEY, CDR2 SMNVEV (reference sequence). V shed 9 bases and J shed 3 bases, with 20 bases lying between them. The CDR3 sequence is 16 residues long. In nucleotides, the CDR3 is TGTGCCAGTTCAGACTTACCAGGGCGATCTAATGAAAAACTGTTTTTT. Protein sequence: CASSDLPGRSNEKLFF.

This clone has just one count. The CDR3 DNA reads as TGTGCCAGCAGCTTGGTACGGGCTGAAGCTTTCTTT. Protein product: CASSLVRAEAFF. V usage is TRBV11-1 and J usage is TRBJ1-1; unclear D gene. Germline loops: CDR1 SGHAT, CDR2 FQDESV (reference sequence). The CDR3 length is 12 residues. Trimming pared 3 bases from V and 6 bases from J, leaving 8 bases between.

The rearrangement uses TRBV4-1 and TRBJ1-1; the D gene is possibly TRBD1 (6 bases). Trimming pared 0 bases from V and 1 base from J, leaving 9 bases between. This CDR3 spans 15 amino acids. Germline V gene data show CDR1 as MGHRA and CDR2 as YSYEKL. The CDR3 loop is CASSQDGTRNTEAFF. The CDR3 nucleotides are TGCGCCAGCAGCCAAGATGGGACAAGGAACACTGAAGCTTTCTTT.

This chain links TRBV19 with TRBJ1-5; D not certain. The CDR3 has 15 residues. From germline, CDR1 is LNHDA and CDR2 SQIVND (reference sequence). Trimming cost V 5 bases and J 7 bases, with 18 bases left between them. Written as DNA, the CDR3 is TGTGCCAGTAGTCCTTGGGAGGGAGGGAGGCAGCCCCAGCATTTT. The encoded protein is CASSPWEGGRQPQHF.

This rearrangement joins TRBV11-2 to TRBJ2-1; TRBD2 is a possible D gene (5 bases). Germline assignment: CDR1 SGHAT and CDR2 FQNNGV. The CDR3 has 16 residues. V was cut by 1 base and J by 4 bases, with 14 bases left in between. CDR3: CASSLGLSGRYNEQFF. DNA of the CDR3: TGTGCCAGCAGCTTAGGCCTAAGCGGAAGGTACAATGAGCAGTTCTTC.

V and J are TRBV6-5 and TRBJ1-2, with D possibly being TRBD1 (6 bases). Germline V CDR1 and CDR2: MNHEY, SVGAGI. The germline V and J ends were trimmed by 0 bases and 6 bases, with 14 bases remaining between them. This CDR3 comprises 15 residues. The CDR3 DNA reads TGTGCCAGCAGTTACTCGATTGGCAGGGGTGATGGCTACACCTTC. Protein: CASSYSIGRGDGYTF.

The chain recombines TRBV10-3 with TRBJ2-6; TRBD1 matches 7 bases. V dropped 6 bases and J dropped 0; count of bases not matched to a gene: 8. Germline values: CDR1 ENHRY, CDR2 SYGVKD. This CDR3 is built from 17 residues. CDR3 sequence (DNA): TGTGCCATCAGGCCGAGACAGGGTAGCTCTGGGGCCAACGTCCTGACTTTC. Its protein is CAIRPRQGSSGANVLTF.